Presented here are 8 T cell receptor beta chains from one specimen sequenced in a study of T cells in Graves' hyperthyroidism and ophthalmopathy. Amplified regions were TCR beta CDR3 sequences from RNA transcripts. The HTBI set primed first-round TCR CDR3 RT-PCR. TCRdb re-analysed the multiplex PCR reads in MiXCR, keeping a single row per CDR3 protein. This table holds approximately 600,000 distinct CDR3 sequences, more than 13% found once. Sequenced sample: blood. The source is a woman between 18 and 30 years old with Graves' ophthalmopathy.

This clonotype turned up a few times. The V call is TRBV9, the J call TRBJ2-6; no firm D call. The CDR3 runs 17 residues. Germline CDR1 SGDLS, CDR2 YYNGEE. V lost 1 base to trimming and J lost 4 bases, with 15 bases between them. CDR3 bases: TGTGCCAGCAGCGTAACCCATAGGGATCCCGGGGCCAACGTCCTGACTTTC. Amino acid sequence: CASSVTHRDPGANVLTF.

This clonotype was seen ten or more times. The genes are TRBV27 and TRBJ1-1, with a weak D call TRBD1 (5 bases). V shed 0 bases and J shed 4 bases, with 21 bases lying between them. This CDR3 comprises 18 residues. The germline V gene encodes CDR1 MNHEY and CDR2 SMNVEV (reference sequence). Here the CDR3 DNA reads TGTGCCAGCAGTTTATCGATAGGAGGGGTGGGAAGGGGCACTGAAGCTTTCTTT. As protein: CASSLSIGGVGRGTEAFF.

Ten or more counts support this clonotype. The CDR3 sequence: CASFLSGESYEQYF. In DNA, the CDR3 is TGTGCCAGCTTTTTATCCGGGGAGTCCTACGAGCAGTACTTC. This chain connects TRBV28 to TRBJ2-7, with a weak D call TRBD2 (5 bases). Germline-derived CDR1 and CDR2 are MDHEN and SYDVKM. This CDR3 comprises 14 residues. The V end lost 8 bases, the J end lost 1 base, and 15 bases lay between the germline ends.

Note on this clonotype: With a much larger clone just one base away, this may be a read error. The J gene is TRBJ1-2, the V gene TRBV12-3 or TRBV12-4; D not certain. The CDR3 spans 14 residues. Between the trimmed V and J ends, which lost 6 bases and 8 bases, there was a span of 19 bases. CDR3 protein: CASSSTHGIGGYTF. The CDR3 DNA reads TGTGCCAGCAGCTCTACACACGGGATTGGGGGCTACACCTTC.

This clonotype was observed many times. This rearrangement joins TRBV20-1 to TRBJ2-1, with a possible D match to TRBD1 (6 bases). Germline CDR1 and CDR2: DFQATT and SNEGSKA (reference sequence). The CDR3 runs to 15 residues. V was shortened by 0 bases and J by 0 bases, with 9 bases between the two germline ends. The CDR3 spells CSARETGSSYNEQFF. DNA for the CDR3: TGCAGTGCTAGAGAAACAGGGAGCTCCTACAATGAGCAGTTCTTC.

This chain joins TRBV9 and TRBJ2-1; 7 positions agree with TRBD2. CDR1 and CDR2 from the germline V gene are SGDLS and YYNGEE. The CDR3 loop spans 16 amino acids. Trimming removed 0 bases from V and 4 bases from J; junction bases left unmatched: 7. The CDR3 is CASSVGWDYPYNEQFF. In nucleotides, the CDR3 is TGTGCCAGCAGCGTAGGGTGGGACTACCCGTACAATGAGCAGTTCTTC.

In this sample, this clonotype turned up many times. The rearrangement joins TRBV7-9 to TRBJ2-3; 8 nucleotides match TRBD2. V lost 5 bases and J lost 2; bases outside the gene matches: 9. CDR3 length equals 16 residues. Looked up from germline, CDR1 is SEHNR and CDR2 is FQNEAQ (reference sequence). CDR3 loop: CASSPRLALTTDTQYF. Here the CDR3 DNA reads TGTGCCAGCAGCCCGCGACTAGCGCTTACCACAGATACGCAGTATTTT.

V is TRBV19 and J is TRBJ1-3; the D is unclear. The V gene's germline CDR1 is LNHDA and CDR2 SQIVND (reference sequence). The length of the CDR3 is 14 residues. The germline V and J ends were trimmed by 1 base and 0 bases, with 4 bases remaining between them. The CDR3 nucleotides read TGTGCCAGTAGTATAGCCGACTCTGGAAACACCATATATTTT. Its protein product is CASSIADSGNTIYF.